This T cell receptor (beta chain) was sequenced during a study of T cells in Graves' hyperthyroidism and ophthalmopathy. Patients counted as stable if ophthalmopathy did not develop within 18 months. Using RNA transcripts as the source, TCR beta CDR3 regions were amplified. TCR CDR3 regions were first amplified by RT-PCR with HTBI primers. Using its own MiXCR run on the multiplex PCR reads, TCRdb lists one record per CDR3 protein. Of about 400,000 distinct CDR3 sequences in the sample, 15% are singletons; the top ten hold approximately 32%. General study findings and limits: Ophthalmopathy onset followed model prediction by a median roughly 6 months. Blood also showed most of the thyroid clonotypes that were expanded above 0.001.

Concerning this clonotype itself: The antigen remains undetermined.

V lost 7 bases to trimming and J lost 4 bases, with 16 bases between them. The V gene's germline CDR1 is SQVTM and CDR2 ANQGSEA. The CDR3 runs to 14 residues. The rearrangement joins TRBV29-1 to TRBJ1-4; no reliable D call. The sample comprised blood. This sequence was found in a young woman with Graves' hyperthyroidism. DNA of the CDR3: TGCAGCGCAAAGCCCCGAGACCTTAATGAAAAACTGTTTTTT. This translates into CSAKPRDLNEKLFF. The complete variable domain, with remaining parts taken from reference TRBV29-1 and TRBJ1-4, reads SAVISQKPSRDICQRGTSLTIQCQVDSQVTMMFWYRQQPGQSLTLIATANQGSEATYESGFVIDKFPISRPNLTFSTLTVSNMSPEDSSIYLCSAKPRDLNEKLFFGSGTQLSVL.